This TCR beta chain stems from a study of CD8+ T cells in alopecia areata. The study team obtained lesional scalp punch biopsies and peripheral blood from alopecia areata patients. RNA was extracted and reverse transcribed into cDNA as the sequencing template. Produced via immunoSEQ multiplex PCR; TCRdb's table is partial and in-frame only. The sample holds 110,000 to 150,000 clones, 58% seen once. V gave up 5 bases and J gave up 4 bases, with 14 bases separating them. The germline CDR1 and CDR2 sequences are SGHAT and FQNNGV. This CDR3 region has 14 residues. The material was CD4+ T cells sorted from blood, obtained at week 0. This clonotype was sampled from a human donor with alopecia areata. V is TRBV11-2 and J is TRBJ2-5, with a weak D call TRBD1 (6 bases). The CDR3, as DNA: TGTGCCAGCAGCGCCACAGGGAACAGAGAGACCCAGTACTTC. Its translation is CASSATGNRETQYF. The complete variable domain, with remaining parts taken from reference TRBV11-2 and TRBJ2-5, reads EAGVAQSPRYKIIEKRQSVAFWCNPISGHATLYWYQQILGQGPKLLIQFQNNGVVDDSQLPKDRFSAERLKGVDSTLKIQPAKLEDSAVYLCASSATGNRETQYFGPGTRLLVL.